This T cell receptor (beta chain) was profiled in a study of cytomegalovirus exposure and HLA in healthy donors (dated by TCRdb to 2017 to 2019). Context from the whole study: An earlier analysis of approximately 640 of the donors reported about 250 Gb of sequence data and some 120 million unique TCR beta sequences from some 180 million T cells. A later analysis re-analyzed previously published TCR beta repertoires from approximately 670 donors and added high-resolution HLA genotyping to study TCR occurrence patterns. Besides the first cohort of about 730 subjects, a separate validation cohort made up of over 100 different subjects was used. The study profiled the T cell repertoires of more than 500 subjects by immunosequencing and related them to cytomegalovirus serostatus. The aim of the study was to test whether cataloging public T cell receptors could identify signatures of past pathogen exposure. Class I and class II HLA loci were covered by the typing at four-digit resolution. The later analysis used no new phenotypic data to find candidate immune exposures, relying instead on TCR beta sequences and their occurrence across donors. The number of donors typed differed by locus, with 629-630 for A, B, C, DRB1 and DQB1, roughly 520 for DQA1, 600 to 610 for DPA1, and some 470 for DPB1. To predict cytomegalovirus infection status, the study brought together high-throughput TCR immunosequencing, statistical association of individual TCRs with disease status, and machine learning. Of the roughly 400 genotyped donors, roughly 85% fell in the genetic ancestry cluster associated with self-reported Caucasian donors. Donor age, sex, ethnicity and CMV serostatus were collected together with the repertoire data. Across some 400 genotyped donors of the cohort, an average of 235,054 unique TCR beta nucleotide sequences per donor were sequenced, and roughly 20% of those sequences were non-productive. All discovery cohort repertoires had been generated using a single sequencing platform. A later genetic analysis took genome-wide SNP genotypes for 398 of the 666 donors and used that subset as a discovery cohort. Approximately 300 gigabases of sequencing data and around 80 million unique TCR sequences made up an early release that covered under 750 HLA-typed donors. Four or five DR-DQ haplotypes were treated as single units for association and clustering because of strong linkage in the cohort. An earlier analysis of more than 450 of the donors used high-throughput TCR beta sequencing to judge whether each TCR beta V gene segment behaved as functional or pseudogenic. Results the study describes overall, beyond this receptor: In a later analysis, 16,951 TCR beta sequences were associated with specific HLA alleles at a false discovery rate of 0.05. In the study, roughly 160 TCR beta chains were listed as associated with cytomegalovirus. In vitro tests confirmed that a few of the cytomegalovirus-associated TCR beta chains recognize cytomegalovirus antigens. Most CMV-associated TCR beta chains appeared to be HLA-restricted in a later analysis, and the HLA associations seemed to be driven largely by CMV exposure. According to a later analysis, TCR association rates differed among HLA loci, with DRB1 alleles showing the most associated TCRs and HLA-C alleles showing the fewest. A cluster of highly shared sequence variants was judged likely to represent a technical artifact of the sequencing pipeline. The earlier analysis of a few hundred of the donors excluded some 15 rarely observed V segments, including chromosome 9 orphons, because counts were too low. Correlated functional status among segregating V segments might be attributable to linkage disequilibrium, but an unknown experimental factor could not be ruled out. Strong co-occurrence of HLA alleles, especially DR and DQ, made assigning TCR associations to individual alleles difficult. The authors suggested that the approach could potentially be extended to other disease states and immunological phenotypes. Broadly in line with IMGT annotations, most TCR beta V segments showed up in productive rearrangements about 90% or about 30% of the time in an earlier analysis of several hundred of the donors. Presence/absence analyses assumed roughly uniform sequencing depth across donors, an assumption that may not hold. A later genetic analysis reported fewer N-insertions in productive TCRs among donors in an Asian-associated ancestry cluster than the roughly 670-donor mean. Only TCR beta chains were sequenced in this cohort, and the absence of alpha or paired-chain data limited detectable features. Because some donors lacked HLA typing at each locus, the association tests relied only on the typed subset. A later analysis reported that several top co-occurrence clusters appeared linked to parvovirus B19, influenza, CMV and Epstein-Barr virus. The only immune exposure information available for the cohort was CMV serostatus. A further reported finding was that TCR beta sequences accurately predicted the HLA-A and HLA-B alleles for most subjects in the first cohort. Compared with equally common non-associated chains, HLA-associated TCR beta chains in a later analysis were more clonally expanded and had lower generation probabilities. Most TCR sequences were seen in very few donors, while some public TCRs were found in many individuals. Some IMGT-functional V segments, including TRBV6-2 and TRBV6-3, could not be told apart with the 87-base-pair reads, so those segments were excluded. Cytomegalovirus status was reported to be diagnosed by the classifier with high specificity and sensitivity in both the original and validation cohorts. An association between a missense DCLRE1C variant and V-gene and J-gene trimming of TCR beta chains was found in a later genetic analysis and replicated in an independent cohort.

In total, 600 or so healthy bone marrow donors made up the cohort. At the time of sampling, every cohort member was nominally healthy, though immune exposures that went unrecorded were likely present. Of the 670 or so cohort members, approximately 300 had positive CMV serostatus and fewer than 400 had negative CMV serostatus, and CMV serostatus was not recorded for the donor. A peripheral blood sample was provided by each donor, and peripheral blood mononuclear cells were used for TCR beta sequencing. The Qiagen DNeasy Blood Extraction Kit was used to extract genomic DNA from the blood cell samples. The sample holds one count of this clone. No antigen is known for it. Per-base quality was not reported, and no clone a single base away is much larger than it. A distance of 11 bases separates the germline ends of V and J, which lose 1 base and 5 bases respectively. There are 14 amino acids in the CDR3, from cysteine to phenylalanine inclusive. The read is trimmed to its CDR3 DNA, 42 bases read in frame from base 1. The germline V gene (reference sequence) supplies CDR1 LNHDA and CDR2 SQIVND.

The library was generated by the immunoSEQ multiplex PCR assay. A mixture of 60 forward primers for TCR Vbeta segments and 13 reverse primers for TCR Jbeta segments was used in the multiplex PCR. The CDR3 region of rearranged TCR beta genes was amplified from genomic DNA by a multiplex PCR assay. The Illumina HiSeq System was used to sequence the amplified TCR beta libraries as 87-base-pair reads. The source study handled its data this way. Across the 670 or so repertoires, a later analysis counted 75 million to 90 million unique TCR beta chains, around 11 million of which were shared by at least two donors. Raw reads were error-corrected and collapsed into unique sequences by a nearest-neighbor algorithm in which closely related sequences were merged to remove PCR and sequencing errors. To assign V, D and J gene segments, CDR3 sequences were aligned to IMGT reference sequences. Each retained sequence needed at least a six-nucleotide match to both a V gene segment and a J gene segment. Rearrangements were called productive when the CDR3 lacked stop codons and stayed in frame with V and J; all others were non-productive. CDR3 was defined according to IMGT convention as the region running from the second conserved V-encoded cysteine to the conserved J-encoded phenylalanine. In an earlier analysis of approximately 590 of the donors, sequences lacking an unambiguous match to a single V gene segment were excluded. An earlier analysis of approximately 590 of the donors classified V segments as functional when productive rearrangements were above 56.7% and as segregating when the standard deviation between donors was above 5%. A statistical classification framework was built for diagnosing cytomegalovirus status from the catalog of TCR beta chain sequences. A later analysis assigned V and J genes by comparing TCR nucleotide sequences with IMGT/GENE-DB human TR gene sequences. The TCRdist pipeline was used in a later analysis to assign CDR3 sequences and most-parsimonious VDJ recombination scenarios. In a later analysis, each TCR beta chain was defined by its CDR3 amino acid sequence together with its V-gene family, and reads without a unique V-gene family were excluded. To address suspected cross-contamination and a sequencing artifact, a later analysis removed over 500 highly shared, low-generation-probability nucleotide sequences. In a later analysis, a clonal expansion index for each public chain was calculated from normalized within-repertoire ranks of inferred template counts. In a later analysis, generation probabilities were computed using a VDJ recombination model fitted to out-of-frame rearrangements, and the results were checked against IGoR. Hypergeometric tests were used in a later analysis to score TCR-TCR, TCR-HLA and TCR-CMV co-occurrence, with a repertoire-size bias correction applied to the TCR pairs. False discovery rates were estimated in a later analysis by permuting HLA or CMV assignments 20 times. A later analysis grouped co-occurring TCRs with DBSCAN, adding TCRdist sequence similarity when clustering within HLA-allele-positive subsets. Co-occurrence clustering excluded repertoires with fewer than 30,000 or more than 120,000 public chains, plus five with anomalous nucleotide sharing. This is the immuneACCESS table as TCRdb keeps it, with only in-frame sequences that have V and J called. A part of the clones is gone; compared with another copy, unresolved V genes explain less than half, and the rest is unexplained. The D gene and trimming were derived from the DNA, and the V and J assignments and clone size from that table. Recorded for this sample are roughly 70,000 clones; over 70% of them occurred a single time. In total, the top ten clones hold approximately 10% of the sample.

The clonotype originates from a human donor in good health. The sample comprised PBMCs. In this chain, TRBV19 is recombined with TRBJ2-5, with an unclear D gene assignment. The nucleotide sequence reads TGTGCCAGTAGTATAGTCGCCCAGTGGGAGACCCAGTACTTC. This yields the protein CASSIVAQWETQYF.